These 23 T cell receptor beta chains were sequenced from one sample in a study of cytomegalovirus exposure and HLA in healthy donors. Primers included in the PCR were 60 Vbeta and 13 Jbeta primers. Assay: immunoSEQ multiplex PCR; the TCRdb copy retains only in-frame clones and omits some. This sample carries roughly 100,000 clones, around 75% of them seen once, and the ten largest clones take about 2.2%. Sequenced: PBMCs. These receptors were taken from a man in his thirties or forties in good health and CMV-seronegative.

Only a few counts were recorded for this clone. For the CDR3, the DNA is TGTGCCAGCAGTTTTCGGGCTTGGGGACAGGGGTACGAGCAGTACTTC. This gives the protein CASSFRAWGQGYEQYF. This chain uses TRBV27 with TRBJ2-7, with 10 positions matching TRBD1. Trimming took 3 bases from V and 4 from J; bases not matched to a gene: 9. Germline V gene lookup returns CDR1 MNHEY and CDR2 SMNVEV (reference sequence). This CDR3 is 16 amino acids long.

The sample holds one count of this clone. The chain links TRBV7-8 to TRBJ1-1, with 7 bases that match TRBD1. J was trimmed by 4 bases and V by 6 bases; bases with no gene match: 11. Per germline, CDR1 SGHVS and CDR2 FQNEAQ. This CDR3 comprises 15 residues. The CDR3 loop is CASSTTRQGGTEAFF. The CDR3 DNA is TGTGCCAGCAGTACCACTAGGCAGGGGGGCACTGAAGCTTTCTTT.

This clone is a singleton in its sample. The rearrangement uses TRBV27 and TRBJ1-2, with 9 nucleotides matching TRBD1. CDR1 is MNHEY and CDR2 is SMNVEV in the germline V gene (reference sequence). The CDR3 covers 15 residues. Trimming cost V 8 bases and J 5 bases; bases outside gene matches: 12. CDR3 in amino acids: CASGTIRDRDYGYTF. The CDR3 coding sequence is TGTGCCAGCGGCACCATCCGGGACAGGGATTATGGCTACACCTTC.

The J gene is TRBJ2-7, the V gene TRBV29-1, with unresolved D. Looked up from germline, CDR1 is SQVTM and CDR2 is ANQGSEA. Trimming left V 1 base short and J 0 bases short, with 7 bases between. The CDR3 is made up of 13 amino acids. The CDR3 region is CSVEAGTSYEQYF. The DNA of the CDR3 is TGCAGCGTTGAAGCGGGTACCTCCTACGAGCAGTACTTC.

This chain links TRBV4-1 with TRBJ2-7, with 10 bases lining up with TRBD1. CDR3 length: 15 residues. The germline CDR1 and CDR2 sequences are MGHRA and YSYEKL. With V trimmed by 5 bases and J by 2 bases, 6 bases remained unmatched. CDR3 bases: TGCGCCAGCAGCGAGGGACAGGGGAGTACCTACGAGCAGTACTTC. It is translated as CASSEGQGSTYEQYF.

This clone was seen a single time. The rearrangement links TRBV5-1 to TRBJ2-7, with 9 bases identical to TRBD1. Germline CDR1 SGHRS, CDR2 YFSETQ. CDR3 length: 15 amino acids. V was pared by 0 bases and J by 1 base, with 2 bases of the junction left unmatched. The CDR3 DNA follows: TGCGCCAGCAGCTTGGGGGGACAGGGTTCCTACGAGCAGTACTTC. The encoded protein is CASSLGGQGSYEQYF. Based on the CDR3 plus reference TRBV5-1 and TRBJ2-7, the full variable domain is KAGVTQTPRYLIKTRGQQVTLSCSPISGHRSVSWYQQTPGQGLQFLFEYFSETQRNKGNFPGRFSGRQFSNSRSEMNVSTLELGDSALYLCASSLGGQGSYEQYFGPGTRLTVT.

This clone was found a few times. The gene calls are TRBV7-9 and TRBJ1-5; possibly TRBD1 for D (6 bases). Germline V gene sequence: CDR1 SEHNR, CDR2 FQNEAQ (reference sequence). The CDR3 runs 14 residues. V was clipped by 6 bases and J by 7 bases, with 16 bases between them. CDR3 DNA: TGTGCCAGCAGTCCGGGACAATCAGAACAGCCCCAGCATTTT. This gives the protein CASSPGQSEQPQHF.

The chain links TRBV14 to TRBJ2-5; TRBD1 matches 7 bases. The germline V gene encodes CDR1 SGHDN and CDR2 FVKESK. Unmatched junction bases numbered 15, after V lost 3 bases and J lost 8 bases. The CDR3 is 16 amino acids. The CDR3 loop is CASSHSTGSNSQTQYF. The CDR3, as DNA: TGTGCCAGCAGCCATTCGACAGGGTCTAATTCCCAAACCCAGTACTTC.

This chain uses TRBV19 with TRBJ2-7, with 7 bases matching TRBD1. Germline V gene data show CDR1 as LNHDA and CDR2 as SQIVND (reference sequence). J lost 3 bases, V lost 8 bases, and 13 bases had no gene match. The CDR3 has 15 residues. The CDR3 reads CASGAKTGLRYEQYF. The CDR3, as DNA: TGTGCCAGTGGGGCCAAGACAGGGTTACGCTACGAGCAGTACTTC.

The CDR3 is CASRGLAGGTDTQYF. CDR3 DNA sequence: TGCGCCAGCAGGGGACTAGCGGGGGGCACAGATACGCAGTATTTT. The chain recombines TRBV10-2 with TRBJ2-3; TRBD2 matches at 14 bases. The V gene's germline CDR1 is WSHSY and CDR2 SAAADI. This CDR3 contains 15 residues. V lost 6 bases, J lost 1 base, and 0 bases stayed unmatched.

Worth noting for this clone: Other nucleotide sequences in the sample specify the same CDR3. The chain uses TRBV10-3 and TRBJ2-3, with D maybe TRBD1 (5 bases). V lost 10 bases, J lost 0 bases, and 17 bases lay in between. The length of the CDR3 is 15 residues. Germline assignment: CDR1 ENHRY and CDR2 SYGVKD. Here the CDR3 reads CATKGHSISTDTQYF. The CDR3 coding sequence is TGTGCCACCAAGGGGCACAGTATAAGCACAGATACGCAGTATTTT.

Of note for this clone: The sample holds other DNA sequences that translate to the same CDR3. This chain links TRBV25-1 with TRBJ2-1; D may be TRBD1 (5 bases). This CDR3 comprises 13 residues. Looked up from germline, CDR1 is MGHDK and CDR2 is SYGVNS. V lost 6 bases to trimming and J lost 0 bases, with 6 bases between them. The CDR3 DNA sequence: TGTGCCAGCAGAGACAGCTCCTACAATGAGCAGTTCTTC. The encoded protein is CASRDSSYNEQFF. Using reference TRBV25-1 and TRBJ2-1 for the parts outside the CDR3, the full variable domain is EADIYQTPRYLVIGTGKKITLECSQTMGHDKMYWYQQDPGMELHLIHYSYGVNSTEKGDLSSESTVSRIRTEHFPLTLESARPSHTSQYLCASRDSSYNEQFFGPGTRLTVL.

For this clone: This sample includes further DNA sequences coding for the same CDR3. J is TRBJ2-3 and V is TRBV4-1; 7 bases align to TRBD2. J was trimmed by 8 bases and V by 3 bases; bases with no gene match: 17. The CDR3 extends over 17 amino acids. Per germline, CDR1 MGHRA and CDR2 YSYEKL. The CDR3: CASSQTVWGSGEVTQYF. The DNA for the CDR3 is TGCGCCAGCAGCCAGACCGTCTGGGGAAGCGGGGAGGTTACGCAGTATTTT.

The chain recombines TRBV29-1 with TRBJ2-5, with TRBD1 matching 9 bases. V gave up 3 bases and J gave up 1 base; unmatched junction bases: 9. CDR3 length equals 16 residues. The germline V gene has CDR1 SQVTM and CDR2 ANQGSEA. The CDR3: CSVDLFGTGFQETQYF. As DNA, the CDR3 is TGCAGCGTTGACCTTTTCGGGACAGGGTTCCAAGAGACCCAGTACTTC.

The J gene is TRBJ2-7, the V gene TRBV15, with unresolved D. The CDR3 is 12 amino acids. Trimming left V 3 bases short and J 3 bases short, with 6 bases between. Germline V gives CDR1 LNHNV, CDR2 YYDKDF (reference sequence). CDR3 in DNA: TGTGCCACCAGCAGCCTAGGCTACGAGCAGTACTTC. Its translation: CATSSLGYEQYF.

CDR3 residues: CASSQTGGSGNTIYF. The CDR3 DNA is TGCGCCAGCAGCCAGACAGGGGGCTCTGGAAACACCATATATTTT. The rearrangement links TRBV5-1 to TRBJ1-3; 9 bases line up with TRBD1. J was trimmed by 0 bases and V by 4 bases; bases with no gene match: 2. The germline V gene encodes CDR1 SGHRS and CDR2 YFSETQ. The CDR3 totals 15 residues.

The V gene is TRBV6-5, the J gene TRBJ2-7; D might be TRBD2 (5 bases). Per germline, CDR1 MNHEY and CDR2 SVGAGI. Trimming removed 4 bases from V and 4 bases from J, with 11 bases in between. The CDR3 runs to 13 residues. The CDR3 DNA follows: TGTGCCAGCAGTTTCCGGGGTGAATACGAGCAGTACTTC. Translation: CASSFRGEYEQYF.

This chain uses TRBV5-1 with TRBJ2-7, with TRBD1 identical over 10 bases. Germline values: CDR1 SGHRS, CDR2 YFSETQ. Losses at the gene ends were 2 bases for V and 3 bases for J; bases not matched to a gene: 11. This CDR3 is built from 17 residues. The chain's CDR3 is CASSFILGTGVNYEQYF. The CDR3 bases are TGCGCCAGCAGCTTCATTTTAGGGACAGGGGTTAACTACGAGCAGTACTTC.

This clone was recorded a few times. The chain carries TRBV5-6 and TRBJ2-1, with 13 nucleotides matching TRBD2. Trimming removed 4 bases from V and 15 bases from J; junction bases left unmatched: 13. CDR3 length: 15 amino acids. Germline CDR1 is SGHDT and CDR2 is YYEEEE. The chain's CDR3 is CASSQKPGLAGIWFF. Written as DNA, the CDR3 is TGTGCCAGCAGCCAAAAACCGGGACTAGCGGGGATCTGGTTCTTC.

CDR3 in amino acids: CASSLSRTGSGNTIYF. CDR3 DNA sequence: TGTGCCAGCAGTTTATCAAGGACAGGGTCTGGAAACACCATATATTTT. The chain is built from TRBV28 and TRBJ1-3, with 8 bases lining up with TRBD1. Germline-derived CDR1 and CDR2 are MDHEN and SYDVKM. The CDR3 loop spans 16 amino acids. J gave up 1 base and V 1 base, and 3 bases lay outside the gene matches.

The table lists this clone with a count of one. The CDR3 protein is CASSQDLTVSGNTIYF. The DNA for the CDR3 is TGCGCCAGCAGCCAAGATCTGACAGTCTCTGGAAACACCATATATTTT. The gene calls are TRBV4-3 and TRBJ1-3, with D perhaps matching TRBD1 (5 bases). The germline gives CDR1 LGHNA, CDR2 YSLEER. The CDR3 runs 16 residues. The V and J ends lost 0 bases and 0 bases respectively, with 9 bases between them.

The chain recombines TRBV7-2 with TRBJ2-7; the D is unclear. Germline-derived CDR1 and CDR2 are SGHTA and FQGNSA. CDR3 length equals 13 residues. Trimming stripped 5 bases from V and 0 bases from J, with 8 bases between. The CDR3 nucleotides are TGTGCCAGCAGCCCCGGTACCTCCTACGAGCAGTACTTC. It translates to CASSPGTSYEQYF.

The CDR3 is CASSPFEGGSNQPQHF. As DNA, the CDR3 is TGTGCCAGCTCACCATTTGAGGGCGGTAGCAATCAGCCCCAGCATTTT. This chain connects TRBV18 to TRBJ1-5, with D unresolved. Germline CDR1 is KGHSH and CDR2 is LQKENI. V was cut by 2 bases and J by 0 bases, with 11 bases left in between. CDR3 length: 16 amino acids.